These T cell receptor beta chains were read from a single sample in a study of cytomegalovirus exposure and HLA in healthy donors. Sequenced by immunoSEQ multiplex PCR; TCRdb stores in-frame clones only, minus some. There are about 200,000 clones in the sample; over 65% occur only once, and 1.8% lies in the top ten. Sequences were obtained from PBMCs. The origin of the receptors is a woman under 40 in good health and CMV-seronegative. Each CDR3 is given with its conserved first and last residue. The order of the fields is V gene, CDR3 length, D gene, clone size, J gene, CDR3 DNA, CDR3 protein. A D gene is named only where the DNA matches it firmly. Expanded clones get a size class; other rows say once, few or many, or leave the size out.

V: TRBV28; length: 16; D: TRBD2; size: NA; J: TRBJ2-5; DNA: TGTGCCAGCAGTTTAACTAGCGGGGGAGGGGGGGAGACCCAGTACTTC; CDR3: CASSLTSGGGGETQYF
V: TRBV7-2; length: 15; D: TRBD2; size: NA; J: TRBJ2-7; DNA: TGTGCCAGCAGCTTACGACTAGCGGGAGCCTACGAGCAGTACTTC; CDR3: CASSLRLAGAYEQYF
V: TRBV7-9; length: 15; D: TRBD1; size: NA; J: TRBJ2-2; DNA: TGTGCCAGCAGCCAATGGGACAGGGTTGCCGGGGAGCTGTTTTTT; CDR3: CASSQWDRVAGELFF
V: TRBV10-3; length: 15; D: TRBD1; size: NA; J: TRBJ2-3; DNA: TGTGCCATCAGCCCGGGACAGGATCCGGGAGATACGCAGTATTTT; CDR3: CAISPGQDPGDTQYF
V: TRBV7-2; length: 15; D: NA; size: NA; J: TRBJ1-1; DNA: TGTGCCAGCAGCTTAAACCCGGACAGAAGGACTGAAGCTTTCTTT; CDR3: CASSLNPDRRTEAFF
V: TRBV6-1; length: 12; D: NA; size: NA; J: TRBJ1-1; DNA: TGTGCCACCAGGAGGGGGGGGCCTGAAGCTTTCTTT; CDR3: CATRRGGPEAFF
V: TRBV18; length: 13; D: TRBD2; size: NA; J: TRBJ2-3; DNA: TGTGCCGGGGGGGGACTCGCCACAGATACGCAGTATTTT; CDR3: CAGGGLATDTQYF
V: TRBV5-4; length: 15; D: TRBD2; size: NA; J: TRBJ2-7; DNA: TGTGCCAGCAGCTTAGGACTAGCGGTCTCCTACGAGCAGTACTTC; CDR3: CASSLGLAVSYEQYF
V: TRBV5-1; length: 15; D: TRBD1; size: NA; J: TRBJ2-7; DNA: TGCGCCAGCAGCTTAGGGACAGGGAAACGCTACGAGCAGTACTTC; CDR3: CASSLGTGKRYEQYF
V: TRBV19; length: 13; D: NA; size: NA; J: TRBJ2-7; DNA: TGTGCCAGTAGTATACATCAGGGGTACGAGCAGTACTTC; CDR3: CASSIHQGYEQYF
V: TRBV5-4; length: 15; D: NA; size: NA; J: TRBJ1-5; DNA: TGTGCCAGCAGCTTAATTCCGGGTAGCAATCAGCTCCAGCATTTT; CDR3: CASSLIPGSNQLQHF
V: TRBV4-3; length: 13; D: NA; size: NA; J: TRBJ2-7; DNA: TGCGCCAGCAGCCAAGTGGGCGGGAACGAGCAGTACTTC; CDR3: CASSQVGGNEQYF
V: TRBV5-1; length: 12; D: NA; size: NA; J: TRBJ2-5; DNA: TGCGCCAGCAGCTTGGACAGATCGACCCAGTACTTC; CDR3: CASSLDRSTQYF
V: TRBV10-1; length: 15; D: TRBD1; size: NA; J: TRBJ1-1; DNA: TGCGCCAGCAGTGAACCGGGACAGCCTAACACTGAAGCTTTCTTT; CDR3: CASSEPGQPNTEAFF
V: TRBV5-1; length: 16; D: NA; size: NA; J: TRBJ2-5; DNA: TGCGCCAGCAGCTCGGACGGGGGACGGGTGAGGGAGACCCAGTACTTC; CDR3: CASSSDGGRVRETQYF
V: TRBV4-2; length: 16; D: TRBD1; size: NA; J: TRBJ1-2; DNA: TGTGCCAGCAGCCAAGAGGTGGGGACAGGGTTCTGTGGCTACACCTTC; CDR3: CASSQEVGTGFCGYTF
V: TRBV7-9; length: 12; D: NA; size: NA; J: TRBJ1-1; DNA: TGTGCCAGCAGCTTAACGGGAGGTGAAGCTTTCTTT; CDR3: CASSLTGGEAFF
V: TRBV6-6; length: 13; D: NA; size: NA; J: TRBJ1-1; DNA: TGTGCCAGCAGTTTACTTGGGAACACTGAAGCTTTCTTT; CDR3: CASSLLGNTEAFF
V: TRBV7-2; length: 16; D: NA; size: NA; J: TRBJ2-4; DNA: TGTGCCAGCAGCCAAACCGGGACACTTGGCAAAAACATTCAGTACTTC; CDR3: CASSQTGTLGKNIQYF
V: TRBV9; length: 14; D: NA; size: NA; J: TRBJ2-5; DNA: TGTGCCAGCAGCGGCCAACCCGGGAGAGAGACCCAGTACTTC; CDR3: CASSGQPGRETQYF
V: TRBV30; length: 12; D: NA; size: few; J: TRBJ1-2; DNA: TGTGCCTGGAGGGGAGCAAACTATGGCTACACCTTC; CDR3: CAWRGANYGYTF
V: TRBV4-2; length: 15; D: TRBD2; size: NA; J: TRBJ2-1; DNA: TGTGCCAGCAGCAAAGCGGGAGGGCCGAACAATGAGCAGTTCTTC; CDR3: CASSKAGGPNNEQFF
V: TRBV7-6; length: 17; D: TRBD2; size: NA; J: TRBJ2-3; DNA: TGTGCCAGCAGCTTTGGGCAACTAGCGGGGGCGACAGATACGCAGTATTTT; CDR3: CASSFGQLAGATDTQYF
V: TRBV5-4; length: 15; D: NA; size: NA; J: TRBJ1-5; DNA: TGTGCCAGCAGCTTGGAGCCAGGGCGCGATCAGCCCCAGCATTTT; CDR3: CASSLEPGRDQPQHF
V: TRBV5-5; length: 16; D: TRBD1; size: NA; J: TRBJ1-5; DNA: TGTGCCAGCAGCTTGGTAGGCAACAGGGGGGATCAGCCCCAGCATTTT; CDR3: CASSLVGNRGDQPQHF
V: TRBV5-4; length: 18; D: TRBD1; size: NA; J: TRBJ1-6; DNA: TGTGCCAGCAGTCCGGACAGGGGGCATAATTACGGCAATTCACCCCTCCACTTT; CDR3: CASSPDRGHNYGNSPLHF
V: TRBV7-8; length: 11; D: NA; size: NA; J: TRBJ2-1; DNA: TGTGCCAGCAGCTTAATGAGTGAGCAGTTCTTC; CDR3: CASSLMSEQFF
V: TRBV11-2; length: 16; D: TRBD1; size: NA; J: TRBJ1-1; DNA: TGTGCCAGCAGCTACGCAGGGGGTAGCATGAACACTGAAGCTTTCTTT; CDR3: CASSYAGGSMNTEAFF
V: TRBV12-5; length: 17; D: TRBD1; size: NA; J: TRBJ1-1; DNA: TGTGCTAGTGGTCCCGGAAGGGACAGGGTGGTGAACACTGAAGCTTTCTTT; CDR3: CASGPGRDRVVNTEAFF
V: TRBV10-2; length: 12; D: TRBD1; size: NA; J: TRBJ1-3; DNA: TGCGCCAGCAGTGGGACAGGGAACACCATATATTTT; CDR3: CASSGTGNTIYF
V: TRBV5-4; length: 14; D: NA; size: NA; J: TRBJ2-1; DNA: TGTGCCAGCAGCGCATACAGGGCTTACAATGAGCAGTTCTTC; CDR3: CASSAYRAYNEQFF
V: TRBV6-6; length: 14; D: NA; size: few; J: TRBJ1-2; DNA: TGTGCCAGCAGTTACAGAGGAGCTAACTATGGCTACACCTTC; CDR3: CASSYRGANYGYTF
V: TRBV6-1; length: 15; D: TRBD1; size: NA; J: TRBJ2-3; DNA: TGTGCCAGCAGTCCCGACAGGGGTGGCACAGATACGCAGTATTTT; CDR3: CASSPDRGGTDTQYF
V: TRBV5-1; length: 13; D: TRBD1; size: NA; J: TRBJ1-2; DNA: TGCGCCAGCAGCCCGACAGGGAGTAGCGGCTACACCTTC; CDR3: CASSPTGSSGYTF
V: TRBV5-4; length: 14; D: NA; size: NA; J: TRBJ2-1; DNA: TGTGCCAGCAGCCAATTGGTGGCTAGCAATGAGCAGTTCTTC; CDR3: CASSQLVASNEQFF
V: TRBV2; length: 15; D: TRBD2; size: NA; J: TRBJ2-1; DNA: TGTGCCAGCAGTGAGGGGGTCCTGCGGGGGAATGAGCAGTTCTTC; CDR3: CASSEGVLRGNEQFF
V: TRBV7-2; length: 16; D: NA; size: NA; J: TRBJ1-4; DNA: TGTGCCAGCAGTCCTACAGGGAGAAGAACTAATGAAAAACTGTTTTTT; CDR3: CASSPTGRRTNEKLFF
V: TRBV7-9; length: 15; D: NA; size: NA; J: TRBJ1-3; DNA: TGTGCCAGCAGAGAGACAGGAGTATTAGGAAACACCATATATTTT; CDR3: CASRETGVLGNTIYF
V: TRBV29-1; length: 13; D: TRBD1; size: few; J: TRBJ1-2; DNA: TGCACCGTTTTGGGACAGGGTATTGCTGGCTACACCTTC; CDR3: CTVLGQGIAGYTF
V: TRBV27; length: 16; D: TRBD1; size: once; J: TRBJ1-5; DNA: TGTGCCAGCAGCCCAACCGGGACAGGTAGAACCCAGCCCCAGCATTTT; CDR3: CASSPTGTGRTQPQHF